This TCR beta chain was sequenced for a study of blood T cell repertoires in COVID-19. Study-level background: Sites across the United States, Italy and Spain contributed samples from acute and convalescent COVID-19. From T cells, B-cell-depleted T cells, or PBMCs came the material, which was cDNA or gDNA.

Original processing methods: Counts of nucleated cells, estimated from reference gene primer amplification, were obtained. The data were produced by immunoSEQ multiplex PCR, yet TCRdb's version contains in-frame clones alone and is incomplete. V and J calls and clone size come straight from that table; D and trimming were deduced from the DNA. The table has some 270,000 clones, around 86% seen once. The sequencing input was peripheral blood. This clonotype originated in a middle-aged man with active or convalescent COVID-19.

The DNA for the CDR3 is TGTGCCACCGGGACTAGGTACACCGGGGAGCTGTTTTTT. Translating it yields CATGTRYTGELFF. This sequence joins TRBV27 and TRBJ2-2, with TRBD2 matching 8 bases. Germline-derived CDR1 and CDR2 are MNHEY and SMNVEV (reference sequence). CDR3 length equals 13 residues. V shed 10 bases, J shed 3 bases, and the junction held 4 bases outside the gene matches.